Listed here is a single T cell receptor (beta chain). This sample is part of a study of CD8 T cells in Susac syndrome. A quantity of 0.5 to 1 ug RNA underwent reverse transcription using random hexamers. Across 54 Vbeta and 13 Jbeta, immunoSEQ multiplex PCR amplified TCR beta CDR3. Using its own MiXCR run on the immunoSEQ multiplex PCR reads, TCRdb lists one record per CDR3 protein. Here the sample spans about 200,000 distinct CDR3 sequences, roughly 94% being singletons. High-throughput TCR beta sequencing covered peripheral CD8+ and CD4+ T cells. The source is a human donor with multiple sclerosis. The sequencing input was CD4+ T cells from PBMCs.

The CDR3 DNA is TGTGCCAGCAGCGTCCCACGGGGGGCAGGAGATACGCAGTATTTT. Translating gives CASSVPRGAGDTQYF. The chain has TRBV9 and TRBJ2-3; D possibly corresponds to TRBD2 (7 bases). This CDR3 spans 15 amino acids. Germline CDR1 and CDR2: SGDLS and YYNGEE. The germline V and J ends were trimmed by 2 bases and 5 bases, with 15 bases remaining between them.